These T cell receptor beta chains were read from a single sample in a study of blood T cells in healthy people across ages. TCRdb analysed the 5' RACE reads with MiXCR anew, one entry per CDR3 protein. Among 500,000 to 700,000 distinct CDR3 sequences listed, about 30% were seen once. Specimen: blood. These receptors all come from a woman older than 75 in good health. The conserved cysteine and the conserved F or W are not part of the CDR3 here.

j_call v_call cdr3_aa
TRBJ1-1 TRBV7-8 ASSLDREGLNTEAF
TRBJ2-1 TRBV5-4 ASSSGPGGAGSYNEQF
TRBJ2-5 TRBV14 ASSQEGPGYNEQY
TRBJ2-1 TRBV11-2 ASSPPSGTSAQF
TRBJ2-7 TRBV7-9 ASSLIVGTGGEEQY
TRBJ2-1 TRBV5-1 ASSLKNEQF
TRBJ1-6 TRBV18 ASSPGPIRFPGGSPLH
TRBJ2-4 TRBV9 ASSGTGGSGEQY
TRBJ2-3 TRBV9 ASSPQGTGGTDTQY
TRBJ1-2 TRBV6-6 ASSGFLTGSFGYT
TRBJ2-7 TRBV5-1 ASSSNAGTPEQY
TRBJ2-5 TRBV7-2 ASSIIAGGWQETQY
TRBJ2-3 TRBV4-1 ASSQDERGTQY
TRBJ1-5 TRBV20-1 SATGGGQPQH
TRBJ2-3 TRBV5-5 ASSSGLAGVVDTQY
- TRBV20-1 SARRGGIQY
TRBJ2-5 TRBV15 ATSRGQRGRNQETQY
TRBJ2-7 TRBV5-1 ASSSGDRGRYEQY
TRBJ2-3 TRBV7-9 ASSRASGGVSTDTQY
TRBJ2-7 TRBV15 ATSRGTGGSYEQY
TRBJ1-4 TRBV10-3 ATRGAERLF
TRBJ2-2 TRBV12-3/TRBV12-4 ASSFLETGELF
TRBJ1-4 TRBV3-1 ASSQERKKLF
TRBJ2-3 TRBV4-2 ASSQDLGDTQY
TRBJ2-6 TRBV20-1 SATDGRSGANVLT
TRBJ2-5 TRBV24-1 ATSETGANQY
TRBJ2-7 TRBV5-6 ASSGSQGVYEQY
TRBJ1-6 TRBV5-1 ASSTDSNSPLH
TRBJ2-3 TRBV10-3 AISSPAGLAGGPDTQY
TRBJ2-5 TRBV7-2 ASSFVRQGWEQY
- TRBV7-9 ASSLRLTGAGGKTQY
TRBJ1-6 TRBV18 ASSPRDPYNSPLH
TRBJ1-2 TRBV9 ASRPPAGGYT
TRBJ2-1 TRBV12-3/TRBV12-4 ASSPSGGGVNEQF
TRBJ2-7 TRBV11-2 ASSLDGPDYEQY
TRBJ2-5 TRBV10-3 AITGGPQETQY
TRBJ1-1 TRBV10-3 AISESLGGGTEAF
TRBJ1-1 TRBV6-5 ASRVQGSKTEAF
TRBJ1-1 TRBV7-2 ASSLAGGPSLGAF
TRBJ2-4 TRBV7-2 ASSADRGNIQY
TRBJ2-7 TRBV30 AWSADHGEQY
TRBJ1-1 TRBV3-1 ASSQEGSWNTEAF
TRBJ2-7 TRBV20-1 SASSRVAYEQY
TRBJ1-2 TRBV7-9 ASSADWSTGGYT
TRBJ2-5 TRBV6-1 ATRLLAGEQETQY